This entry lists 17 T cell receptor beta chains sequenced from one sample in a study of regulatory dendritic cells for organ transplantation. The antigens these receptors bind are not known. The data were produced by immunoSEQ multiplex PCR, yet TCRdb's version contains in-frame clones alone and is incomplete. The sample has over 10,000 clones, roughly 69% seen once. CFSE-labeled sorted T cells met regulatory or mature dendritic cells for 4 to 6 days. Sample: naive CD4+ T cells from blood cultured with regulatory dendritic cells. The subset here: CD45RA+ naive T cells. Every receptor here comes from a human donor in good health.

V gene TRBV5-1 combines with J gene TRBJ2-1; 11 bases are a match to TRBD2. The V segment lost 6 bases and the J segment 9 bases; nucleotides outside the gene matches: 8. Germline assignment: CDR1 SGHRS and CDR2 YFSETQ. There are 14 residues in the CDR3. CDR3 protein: CASKVAGGPGEQFF. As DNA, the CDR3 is TGCGCCAGCAAGGTAGCGGGGGGGCCGGGTGAGCAGTTCTTC.

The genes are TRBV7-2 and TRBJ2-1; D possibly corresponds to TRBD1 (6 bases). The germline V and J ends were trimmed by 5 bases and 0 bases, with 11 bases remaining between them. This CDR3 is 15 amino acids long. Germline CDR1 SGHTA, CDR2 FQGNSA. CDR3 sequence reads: CASSPGTRSYNEQFF. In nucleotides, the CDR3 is TGTGCCAGCAGCCCCGGGACACGCTCCTACAATGAGCAGTTCTTC.

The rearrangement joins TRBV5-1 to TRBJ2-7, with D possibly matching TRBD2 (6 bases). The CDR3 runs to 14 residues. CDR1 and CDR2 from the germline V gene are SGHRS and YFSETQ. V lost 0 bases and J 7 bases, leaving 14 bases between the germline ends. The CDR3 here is CASSLETRRVEQYF. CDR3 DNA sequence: TGCGCCAGCAGCTTGGAGACTAGGCGGGTGGAGCAGTACTTC. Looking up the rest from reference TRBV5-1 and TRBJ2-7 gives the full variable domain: KAGVTQTPRYLIKTRGQQVTLSCSPISGHRSVSWYQQTPGQGLQFLFEYFSETQRNKGNFPGRFSGRQFSNSRSEMNVSTLELGDSALYLCASSLETRRVEQYFGPGTRLTVT.

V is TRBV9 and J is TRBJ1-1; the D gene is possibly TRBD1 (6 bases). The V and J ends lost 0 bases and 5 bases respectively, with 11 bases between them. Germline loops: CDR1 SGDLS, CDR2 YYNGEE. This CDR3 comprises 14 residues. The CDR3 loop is CASSVDGQGTEAFF. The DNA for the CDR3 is TGTGCCAGCAGCGTAGACGGGCAGGGGACTGAAGCTTTCTTT.

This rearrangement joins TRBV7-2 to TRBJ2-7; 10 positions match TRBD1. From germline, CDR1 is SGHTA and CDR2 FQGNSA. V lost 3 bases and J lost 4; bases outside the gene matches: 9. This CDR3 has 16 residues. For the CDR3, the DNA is TGTGCCAGCAGCTTTGGGGCTGGACAGGGGGAATACGAGCAGTACTTC. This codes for CASSFGAGQGEYEQYF.

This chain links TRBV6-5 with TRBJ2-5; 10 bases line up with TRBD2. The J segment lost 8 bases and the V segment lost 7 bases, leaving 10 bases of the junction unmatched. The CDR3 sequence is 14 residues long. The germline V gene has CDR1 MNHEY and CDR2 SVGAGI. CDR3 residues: CASKRASGGLTQYF. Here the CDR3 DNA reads TGTGCCAGCAAGCGGGCTAGCGGGGGCCTAACCCAGTACTTC.

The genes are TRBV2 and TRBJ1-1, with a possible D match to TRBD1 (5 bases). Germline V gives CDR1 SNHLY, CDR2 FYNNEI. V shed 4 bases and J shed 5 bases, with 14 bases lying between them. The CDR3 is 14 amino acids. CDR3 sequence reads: CASSVGAGETEAFF. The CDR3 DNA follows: TGTGCCAGCAGTGTAGGGGCGGGGGAAACTGAAGCTTTCTTT.

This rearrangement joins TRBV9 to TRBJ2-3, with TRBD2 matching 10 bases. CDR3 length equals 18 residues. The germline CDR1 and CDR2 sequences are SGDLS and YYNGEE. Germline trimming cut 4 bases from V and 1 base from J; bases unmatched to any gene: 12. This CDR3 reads CASSSRSSGGSRTDTQYF. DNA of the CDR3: TGTGCCAGCAGCTCTCGAAGTAGCGGGGGGTCCCGCACAGATACGCAGTATTTT.

CDR3 region: CASSANRQSNQPQHF. The CDR3 coding sequence is TGTGCCAGCAGCGCAAACCGACAGAGCAATCAGCCCCAGCATTTT. V gene TRBV7-6 combines with J gene TRBJ1-5; possible D gene TRBD1, 5 bases. Germline CDR1 and CDR2: SGHVS and FNYEAQ. CDR3 length equals 15 residues. The V and J ends lost 5 bases and 1 base respectively, with 12 bases between them.

DNA of the CDR3: TGTGCCAGCAGCTTTCGACACCTCGGGACCGGGACAGCTAAATACGAGCAGTACTTC. Encoded protein: CASSFRHLGTGTAKYEQYF. The genes are TRBV7-4 and TRBJ2-7; 7 bases are shared with TRBD1. J was trimmed by 4 bases and V by 3 bases; bases with no gene match: 21. Germline CDR1 reads SGHVT; CDR2 reads SQSDAQ. The CDR3 is made up of 19 amino acids.

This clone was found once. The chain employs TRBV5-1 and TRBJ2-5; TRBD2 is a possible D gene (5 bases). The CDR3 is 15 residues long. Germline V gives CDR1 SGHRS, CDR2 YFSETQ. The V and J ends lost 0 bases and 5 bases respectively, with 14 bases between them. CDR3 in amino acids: CASSLGGPSQETQYF. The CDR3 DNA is TGCGCCAGCAGCTTGGGCGGGCCATCCCAGGAGACCCAGTACTTC.

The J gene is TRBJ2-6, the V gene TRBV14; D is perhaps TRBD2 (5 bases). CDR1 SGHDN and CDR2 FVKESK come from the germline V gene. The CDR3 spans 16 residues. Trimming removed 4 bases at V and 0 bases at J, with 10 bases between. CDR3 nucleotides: TGTGCCAGCAGCCCTCCCGGGGTCTCTGGGGCCAACGTCCTGACTTTC. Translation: CASSPPGVSGANVLTF. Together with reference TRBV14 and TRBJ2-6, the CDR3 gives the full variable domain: EAGVTQFPSHSVIEKGQTVTLRCDPISGHDNLYWYRRVMGKEIKFLLHFVKESKQDESGMPNNRFLAERTGGTYSTLKVQPAELEDSGVYFCASSPPGVSGANVLTFGAGSRLTVL.

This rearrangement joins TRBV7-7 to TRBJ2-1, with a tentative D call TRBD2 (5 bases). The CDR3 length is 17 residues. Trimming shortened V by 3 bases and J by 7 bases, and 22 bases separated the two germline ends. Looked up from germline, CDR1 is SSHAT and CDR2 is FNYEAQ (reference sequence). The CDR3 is CASSLDLLAGRRNEQFF. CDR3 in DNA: TGTGCCAGCAGCTTGGATCTATTGGCGGGCCGAAGGAATGAGCAGTTCTTC.

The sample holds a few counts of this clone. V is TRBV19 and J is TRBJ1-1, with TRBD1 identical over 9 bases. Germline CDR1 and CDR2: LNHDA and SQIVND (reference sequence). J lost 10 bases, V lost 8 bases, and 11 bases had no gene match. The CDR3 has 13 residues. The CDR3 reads CASDLDRGEGAFF. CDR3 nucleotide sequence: TGTGCCAGTGATCTGGACAGGGGTGAAGGAGCTTTCTTT.

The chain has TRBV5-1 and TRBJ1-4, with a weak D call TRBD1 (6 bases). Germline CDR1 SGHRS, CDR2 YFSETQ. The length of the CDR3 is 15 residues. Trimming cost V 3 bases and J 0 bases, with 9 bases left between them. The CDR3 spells CASSSPGATNEKLFF. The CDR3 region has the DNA TGCGCCAGCAGCTCCCCAGGGGCAACTAATGAAAAACTGTTTTTT.

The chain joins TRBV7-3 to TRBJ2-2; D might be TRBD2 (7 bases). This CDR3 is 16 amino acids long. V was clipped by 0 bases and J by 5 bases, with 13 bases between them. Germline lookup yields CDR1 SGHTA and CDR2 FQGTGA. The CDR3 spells CASSLTGGLETGELFF. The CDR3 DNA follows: TGTGCCAGCAGCTTAACCGGGGGGCTCGAAACCGGGGAGCTGTTTTTT.

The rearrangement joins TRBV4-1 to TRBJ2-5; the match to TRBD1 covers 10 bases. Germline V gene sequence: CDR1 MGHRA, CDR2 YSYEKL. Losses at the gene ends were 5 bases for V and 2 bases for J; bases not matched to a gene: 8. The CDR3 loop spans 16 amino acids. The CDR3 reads CASSTWTGGRQETQYF. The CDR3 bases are TGCGCCAGCAGCACCTGGACAGGGGGTCGACAAGAGACCCAGTACTTC.